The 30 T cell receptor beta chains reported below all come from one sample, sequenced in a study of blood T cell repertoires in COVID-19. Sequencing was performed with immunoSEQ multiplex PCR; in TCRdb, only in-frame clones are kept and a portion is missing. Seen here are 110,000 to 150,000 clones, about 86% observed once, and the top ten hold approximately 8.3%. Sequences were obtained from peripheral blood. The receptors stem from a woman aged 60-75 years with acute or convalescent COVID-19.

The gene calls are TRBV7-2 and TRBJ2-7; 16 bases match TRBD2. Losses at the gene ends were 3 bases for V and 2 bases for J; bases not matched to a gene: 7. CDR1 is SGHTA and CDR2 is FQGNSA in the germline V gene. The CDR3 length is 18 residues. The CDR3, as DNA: TGTGCCAGCAGCTTTTCCGGGACTAGCGGGGGGGCACCCTACGAGCAGTACTTC. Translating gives CASSFSGTSGGAPYEQYF.

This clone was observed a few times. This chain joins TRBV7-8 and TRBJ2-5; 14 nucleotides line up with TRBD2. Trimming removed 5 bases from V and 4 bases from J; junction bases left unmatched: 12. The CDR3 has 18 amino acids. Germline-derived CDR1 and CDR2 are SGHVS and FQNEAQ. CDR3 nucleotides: TGTGCCAGCAGCCCGGCGACTAGCGGGGGGGTAGGAGGAGAGACCCAGTACTTC. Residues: CASSPATSGGVGGETQYF. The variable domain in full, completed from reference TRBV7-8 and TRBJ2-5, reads GAGVSQSPRYKVAKRGQDVALRCDPISGHVSLFWYQQALGQGPEFLTYFQNEAQLDKSGLPSDRFFAERPEGSVSTLKIQRTQQEDSAVYLCASSPATSGGVGGETQYFGPGTRLLVL.

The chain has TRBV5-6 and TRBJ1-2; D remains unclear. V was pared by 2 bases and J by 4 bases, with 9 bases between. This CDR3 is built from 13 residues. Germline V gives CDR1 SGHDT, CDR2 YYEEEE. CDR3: CASSFQEFYGYTF. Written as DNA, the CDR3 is TGTGCCAGCAGCTTCCAGGAATTCTATGGCTACACCTTC.

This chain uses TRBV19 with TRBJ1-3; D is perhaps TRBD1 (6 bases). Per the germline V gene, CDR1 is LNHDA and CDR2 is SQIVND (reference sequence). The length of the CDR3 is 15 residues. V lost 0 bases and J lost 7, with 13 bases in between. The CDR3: CASSIDLGGWNTIYF. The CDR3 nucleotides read TGTGCCAGTAGTATAGATTTAGGGGGATGGAACACCATATATTTT.

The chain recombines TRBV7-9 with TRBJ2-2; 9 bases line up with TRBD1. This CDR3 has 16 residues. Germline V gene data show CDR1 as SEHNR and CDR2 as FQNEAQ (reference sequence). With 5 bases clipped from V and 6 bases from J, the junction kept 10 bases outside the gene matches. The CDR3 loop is CASSPPGTGLAGELFF. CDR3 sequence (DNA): TGTGCCAGCAGCCCACCCGGGACAGGGCTCGCCGGGGAGCTGTTTTTT.

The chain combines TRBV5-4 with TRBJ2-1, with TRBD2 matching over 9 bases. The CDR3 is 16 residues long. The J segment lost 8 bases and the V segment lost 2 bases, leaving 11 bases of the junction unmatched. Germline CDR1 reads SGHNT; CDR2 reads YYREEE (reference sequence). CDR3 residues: CASSLTGLAQRDEQFF. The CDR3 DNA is TGTGCCAGCAGCTTAACTGGACTAGCGCAGCGCGATGAGCAGTTCTTC. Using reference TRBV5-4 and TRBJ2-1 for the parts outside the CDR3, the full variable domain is ETGVTQSPTHLIKTRGQQVTLRCSSQSGHNTVSWYQQALGQGPQFIFQYYREEENGRGNFPPRFSGLQFPNYSSELNVNALELDDSALYLCASSLTGLAQRDEQFFGPGTRLTVL.

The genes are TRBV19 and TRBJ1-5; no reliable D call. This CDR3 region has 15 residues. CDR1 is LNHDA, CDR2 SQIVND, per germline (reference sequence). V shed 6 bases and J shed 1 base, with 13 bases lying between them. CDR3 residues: CASRFRTGSNQPQHF. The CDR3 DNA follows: TGTGCCAGTAGGTTCCGAACGGGGAGCAATCAGCCCCAGCATTTT.

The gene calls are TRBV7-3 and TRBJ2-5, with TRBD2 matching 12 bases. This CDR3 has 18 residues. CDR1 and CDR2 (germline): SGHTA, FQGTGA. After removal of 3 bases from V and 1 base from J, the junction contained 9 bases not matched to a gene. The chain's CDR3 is CASSFETGTSGLQETQYF. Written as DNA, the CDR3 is TGTGCCAGCAGCTTCGAAACCGGGACTAGCGGGCTCCAAGAGACCCAGTACTTC.

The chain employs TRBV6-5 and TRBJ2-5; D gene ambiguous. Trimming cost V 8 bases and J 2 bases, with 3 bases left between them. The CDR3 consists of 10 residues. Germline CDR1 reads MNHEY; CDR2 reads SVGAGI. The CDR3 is CASLQETQYF. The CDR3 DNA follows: TGTGCCAGCCTTCAAGAGACCCAGTACTTC.

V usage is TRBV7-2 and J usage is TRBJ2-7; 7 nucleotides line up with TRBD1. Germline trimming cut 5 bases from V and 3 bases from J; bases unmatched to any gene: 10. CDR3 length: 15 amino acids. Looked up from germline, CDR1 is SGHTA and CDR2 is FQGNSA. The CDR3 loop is CASSGDRAAHYEQYF. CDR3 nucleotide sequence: TGTGCCAGCAGCGGAGACAGGGCGGCCCACTACGAGCAGTACTTC.

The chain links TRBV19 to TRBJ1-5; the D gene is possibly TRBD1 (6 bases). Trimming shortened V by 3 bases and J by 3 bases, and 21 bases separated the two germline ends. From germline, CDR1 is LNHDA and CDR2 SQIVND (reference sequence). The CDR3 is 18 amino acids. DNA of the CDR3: TGTGCCAGTAGTATTAGTTCTGGGGGGGCTGGTCACAATCAGCCCCAGCATTTT. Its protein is CASSISSGGAGHNQPQHF.

CDR3 amino acids: CASSLGGSGRASISTYEQYF. The CDR3 bases are TGCGCCAGCAGCTTGGGGGGTTCAGGGAGGGCCAGTATTAGTACCTACGAGCAGTACTTC. The V and J genes are TRBV5-1 and TRBJ2-7; 7 bases align to TRBD2. CDR1 and CDR2 (germline): SGHRS, YFSETQ. The CDR3 contains 20 residues. J gave up 2 bases and V 0 bases, and 20 bases lay outside the gene matches.

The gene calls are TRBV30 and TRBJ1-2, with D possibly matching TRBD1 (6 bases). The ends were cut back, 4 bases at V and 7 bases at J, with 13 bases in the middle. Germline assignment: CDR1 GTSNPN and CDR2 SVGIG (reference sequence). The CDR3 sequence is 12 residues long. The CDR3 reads CAWNRDKGGYTF. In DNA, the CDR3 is TGTGCCTGGAACCGGGACAAAGGTGGCTACACCTTC.

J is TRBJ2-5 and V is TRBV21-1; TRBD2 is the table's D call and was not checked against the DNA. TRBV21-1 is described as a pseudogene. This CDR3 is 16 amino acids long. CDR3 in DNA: TGTGCCAGCAGCGTACGACTAGCGGGGCGTTTTGAGACCCAGTACTTC. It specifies CASSVRLAGRFETQYF.

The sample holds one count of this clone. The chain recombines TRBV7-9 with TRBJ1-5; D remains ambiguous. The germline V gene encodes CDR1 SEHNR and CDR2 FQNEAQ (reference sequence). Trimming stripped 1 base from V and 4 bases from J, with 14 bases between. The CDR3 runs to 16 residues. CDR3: CASSLGGYGVNQPQHF. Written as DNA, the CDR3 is TGTGCCAGCAGCTTAGGAGGGTACGGGGTTAATCAGCCCCAGCATTTT.

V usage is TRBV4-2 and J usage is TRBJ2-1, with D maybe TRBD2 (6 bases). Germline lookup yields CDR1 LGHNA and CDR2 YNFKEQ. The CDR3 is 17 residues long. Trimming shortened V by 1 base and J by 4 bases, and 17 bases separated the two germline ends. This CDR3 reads CASSQARGFSTYNEQFF. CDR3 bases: TGTGCCAGCAGCCAAGCACGGGGGTTTTCCACGTACAATGAGCAGTTCTTC.

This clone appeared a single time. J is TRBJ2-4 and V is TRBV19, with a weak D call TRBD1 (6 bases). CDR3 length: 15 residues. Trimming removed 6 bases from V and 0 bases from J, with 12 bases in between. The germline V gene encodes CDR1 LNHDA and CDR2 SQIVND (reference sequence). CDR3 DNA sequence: TGTGCCAGTAGCCCTGCGACAGGAGCCAAAAACATTCAGTACTTC. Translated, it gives CASSPATGAKNIQYF. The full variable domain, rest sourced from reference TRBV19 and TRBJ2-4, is DGGITQSPKYLFRKEGQNVTLSCEQNLNHDAMYWYRQDPGQGLRLIYYSQIVNDFQKGDIAEGYSVSREKKESFPLTVTSAQKNPTAFYLCASSPATGAKNIQYFGAGTRLSVL.

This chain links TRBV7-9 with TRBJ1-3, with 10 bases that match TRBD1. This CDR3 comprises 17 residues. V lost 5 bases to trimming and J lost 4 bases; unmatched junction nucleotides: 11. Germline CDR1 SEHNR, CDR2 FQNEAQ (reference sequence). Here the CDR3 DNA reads TGTGCCAGCAGCCCGTCCCGACAGGGGGCTTCCGGAAACACCATATATTTT. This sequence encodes CASSPSRQGASGNTIYF.

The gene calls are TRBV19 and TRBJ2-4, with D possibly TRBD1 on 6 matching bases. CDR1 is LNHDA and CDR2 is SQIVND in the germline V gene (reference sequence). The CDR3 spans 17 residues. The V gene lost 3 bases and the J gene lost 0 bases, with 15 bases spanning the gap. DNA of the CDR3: TGTGCCAGTAGTATTGGGGGACATGCTCTAGCCAAAAACATTCAGTACTTC. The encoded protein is CASSIGGHALAKNIQYF.

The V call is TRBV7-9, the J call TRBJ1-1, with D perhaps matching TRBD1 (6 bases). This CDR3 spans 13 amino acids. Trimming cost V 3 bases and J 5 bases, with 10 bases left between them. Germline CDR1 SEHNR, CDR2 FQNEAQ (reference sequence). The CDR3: CASSLGAGTEAFF. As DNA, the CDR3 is TGTGCCAGCAGCTTGGGGGCGGGTACTGAAGCTTTCTTT.

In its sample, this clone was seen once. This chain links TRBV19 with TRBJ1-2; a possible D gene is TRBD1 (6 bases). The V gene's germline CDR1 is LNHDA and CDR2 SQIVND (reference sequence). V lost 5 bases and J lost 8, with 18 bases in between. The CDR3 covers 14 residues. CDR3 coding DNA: TGTGCCAGTAGTTCCCCCAGGGGCACCCAGGGCTACACCTTC. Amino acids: CASSSPRGTQGYTF. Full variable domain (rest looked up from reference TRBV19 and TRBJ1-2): DGGITQSPKYLFRKEGQNVTLSCEQNLNHDAMYWYRQDPGQGLRLIYYSQIVNDFQKGDIAEGYSVSREKKESFPLTVTSAQKNPTAFYLCASSSPRGTQGYTFGSGTRLTVV.

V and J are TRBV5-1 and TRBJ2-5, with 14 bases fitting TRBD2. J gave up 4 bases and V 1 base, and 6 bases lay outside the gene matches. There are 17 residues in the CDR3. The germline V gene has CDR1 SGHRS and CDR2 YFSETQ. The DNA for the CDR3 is TGCGCCAGCAGCTTGTTCACGACTAGCGGGGGGGCAGAGACCCAGTACTTC. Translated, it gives CASSLFTTSGGAETQYF.

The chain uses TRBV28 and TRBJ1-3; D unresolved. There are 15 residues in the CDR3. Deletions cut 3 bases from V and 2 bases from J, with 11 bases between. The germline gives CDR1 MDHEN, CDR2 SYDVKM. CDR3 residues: CASSFLGRTGNTIYF. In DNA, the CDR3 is TGTGCCAGCAGTTTCCTCGGGAGGACTGGAAACACCATATATTTT.

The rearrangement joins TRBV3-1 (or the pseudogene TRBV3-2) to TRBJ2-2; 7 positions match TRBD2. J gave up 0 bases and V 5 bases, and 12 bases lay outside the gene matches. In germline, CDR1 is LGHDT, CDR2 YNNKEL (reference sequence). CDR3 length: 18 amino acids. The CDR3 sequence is CASSNVRGLTANTGELFF. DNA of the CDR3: TGTGCCAGCAGCAACGTAAGGGGACTAACCGCGAACACCGGGGAGCTGTTTTTT.

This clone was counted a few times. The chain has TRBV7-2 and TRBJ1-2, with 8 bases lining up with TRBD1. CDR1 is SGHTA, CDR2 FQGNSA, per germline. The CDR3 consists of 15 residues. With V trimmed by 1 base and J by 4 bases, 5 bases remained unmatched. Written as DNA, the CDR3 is TGTGCCAGCAGCTTAGTGGCAGGGGGCAGCTATGGCTACACCTTC. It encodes CASSLVAGGSYGYTF.

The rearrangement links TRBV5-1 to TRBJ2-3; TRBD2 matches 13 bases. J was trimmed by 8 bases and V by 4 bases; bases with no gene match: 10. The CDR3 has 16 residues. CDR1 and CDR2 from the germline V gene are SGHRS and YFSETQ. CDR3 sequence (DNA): TGCGCCAGCAGCAAAGGACTAGCGGGGGCCGGAGGTACGCAGTATTTT. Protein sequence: CASSKGLAGAGGTQYF.

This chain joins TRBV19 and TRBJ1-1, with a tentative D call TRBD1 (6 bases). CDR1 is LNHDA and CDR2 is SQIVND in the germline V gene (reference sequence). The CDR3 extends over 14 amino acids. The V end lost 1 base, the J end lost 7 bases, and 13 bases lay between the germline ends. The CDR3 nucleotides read TGTGCCAGTAGTATAGTTAACAGGGAAGTTGAAGCTTTCTTT. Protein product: CASSIVNREVEAFF.

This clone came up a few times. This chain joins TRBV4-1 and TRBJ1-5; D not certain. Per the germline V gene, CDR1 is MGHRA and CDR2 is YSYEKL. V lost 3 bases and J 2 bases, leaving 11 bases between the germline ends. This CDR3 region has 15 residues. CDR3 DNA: TGCGCCAGCAGCCACGAAACGGTGGGCAATCAGCCCCAGCATTTT. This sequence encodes CASSHETVGNQPQHF.

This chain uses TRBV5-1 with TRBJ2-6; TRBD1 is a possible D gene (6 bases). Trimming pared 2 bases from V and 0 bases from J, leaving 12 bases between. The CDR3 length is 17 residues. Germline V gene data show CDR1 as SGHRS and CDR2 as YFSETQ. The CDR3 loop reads CASSLAGAISGANVLTF. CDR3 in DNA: TGCGCCAGCAGCTTAGCAGGGGCAATCTCTGGGGCCAACGTCCTGACTTTC.

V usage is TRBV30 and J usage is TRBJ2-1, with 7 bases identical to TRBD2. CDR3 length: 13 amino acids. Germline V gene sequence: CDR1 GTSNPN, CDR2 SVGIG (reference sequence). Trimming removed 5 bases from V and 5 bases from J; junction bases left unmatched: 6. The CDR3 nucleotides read TGTGCCTGGGTCCGGGACTATAACAATGAGCAGTTCTTC. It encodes CAWVRDYNNEQFF. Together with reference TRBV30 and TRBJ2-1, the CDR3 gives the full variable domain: SQTIHQWPATLVQPVGSPLSLECTVEGTSNPNLYWYRQAAGRGLQLLFYSVGIGQISSEVPQNLSASRPQDRQFILSSKKLLLSDSGFYLCAWVRDYNNEQFFGPGTRLTVL.